This is a list of T cell receptor beta chains from one sample in a study of cytomegalovirus exposure and HLA in healthy donors. TCRdb keeps only in-frame clones here, not all; method: immunoSEQ multiplex PCR. In the table there are around 140,000 clones, 77% of which are singletons. The sample comprised PBMCs. The receptors come from a male donor in good health and CMV-seropositive. Each CDR3 is given with its conserved first and last residue. The D gene is left open where the match is weak. Clone sizes are given selectively: once, few, many, or a class where the clone is expanded.

clone_size d_call j_call v_call cdr3_length cdr3_nt cdr3_aa
. TRBD1 TRBJ2-2 TRBV2 18 TGTGCCAGCAGCCGGGACAGTCCAATTACCAGCAACACCGGGGAGCTGTTTTTT CASSRDSPITSNTGELFF
once . TRBJ1-3 TRBV2 12 TGTGCCAGCAGTGAAGCGCTGAGCACCATATATTTT CASSEALSTIYF
. TRBD1 TRBJ1-6 TRBV28 17 TGTGCCAGCAGTCTTCCTATACAGGGGGCCCATAATTCACCCCTCCACTTT CASSLPIQGAHNSPLHF
. TRBD1 TRBJ1-6 TRBV4-1 16 TGCGCCAGCAGCCAAGATAAAGGACAGGGCCGGTCACCCCTCCACTTT CASSQDKGQGRSPLHF
. . TRBJ1-6 TRBV18 15 TGTGCCAGCTCACCGAGTGGAGCCCTGAATTCACCCCTCCACTTT CASSPSGALNSPLHF
. . TRBJ2-7 TRBV2 13 TGTGCCAGCAGTGGGGGAGTGGCCTACGAGCAGTACTTC CASSGGVAYEQYF
. TRBD2 TRBJ2-3 TRBV5-4 13 TGTGCCAGCAGCGGGACTAGTACAGATACGCAGTATTTT CASSGTSTDTQYF
. . TRBJ2-7 TRBV7-7 15 TGTGCCAGCAGCTTAGGGAGGGGAGTAGGATACGAGCAGTACTTC CASSLGRGVGYEQYF
few . TRBJ1-5 TRBV6-5 15 TGTGCCAGCAGTGCGGCCAGGGGCGGGAGTCAGCCCCAGCATTTT CASSAARGGSQPQHF
. . TRBJ2-7 TRBV5-6 16 TGTGCCAGCAGCTTGGCACAGGTGGGGGGAGTGAACGAGCAGTACTTC CASSLAQVGGVNEQYF
. . TRBJ1-5 TRBV28 12 TGTGCCAGCAGTGAGATCAATCAGCCCCAGCATTTT CASSEINQPQHF
. TRBD1 TRBJ1-3 TRBV18 17 TGTGCCAGCTCACGTATCATTGGACAGGGGGCGGAAAACACCATATATTTT CASSRIIGQGAENTIYF
. . TRBJ1-2 TRBV5-5 15 TGTGCCAGCAGCTCCTCCCAAGGACAGAGCTATGGCTACACCTTC CASSSSQGQSYGYTF
. . TRBJ2-5 TRBV28 16 TGTGCCAGCAGTTCCCCCATGGGCCGTTATTTGGAGACCCAGTACTTC CASSSPMGRYLETQYF
. . TRBJ2-4 TRBV2 15 TGTGCCAGCAGTGAAACGACTGTAGCCAAAAACATTCAGTACTTC CASSETTVAKNIQYF
once TRBD2 TRBJ2-3 TRBV9 16 TGTGCCAGCAGCCCTCGCCTAGCGGGAGGGGTAGATACGCAGTATTTT CASSPRLAGGVDTQYF
. . TRBJ1-2 TRBV11-2 15 TGTGCCAGCAGCTTAGCTGGCCCGGGGGGCTATGGCTACACCTTC CASSLAGPGGYGYTF
. . TRBJ1-1 TRBV28 15 TGTGCCAGCAGTTTATTGCAGGGTTGGGACACTGAAGCTTTCTTT CASSLLQGWDTEAFF
. TRBD2 TRBJ2-1 TRBV13 15 TGTGCCAGCAGCATCAGCGGGGGGGCCTACAATGAGCAGTTCTTC CASSISGGAYNEQFF
. . TRBJ1-1 TRBV19 15 TGTGCCAGTAGTATAGATCGGGCAGGGCCGACTGAAGCTTTCTTT CASSIDRAGPTEAFF
. TRBD1 TRBJ2-7 TRBV6-5 14 TGTGCCAGCAGTCCCCGGGACAGTGTCTACGAGCAGTACTTC CASSPRDSVYEQYF
. TRBD1 TRBJ1-5 TRBV7-9 14 TGTGCCAGCAGCCAAGGGGGCCGCAATCAGCCCCAGCATTTT CASSQGGRNQPQHF
. . TRBJ2-7 TRBV28 14 TGTGCCAGCACCTCCTCCAGGGCAGCCTACGAGCAGTACTTC CASTSSRAAYEQYF
. TRBD2 TRBJ2-1 TRBV4-2 15 TGTGCCAGCAGCCAAAAGGCTAGCGGTTACAATGAGCAGTTCTTC CASSQKASGYNEQFF
. . TRBJ2-1 TRBV27 16 TGTGCCAGCAGAGATACAGGGGGACTAAGGAGGAATGAGCAGTTCTTC CASRDTGGLRRNEQFF
few TRBD1 TRBJ2-7 TRBV18 15 TGTGCCAGCTCACCGACGGGGGACAGGGTATCCGAGCAGTACTTC CASSPTGDRVSEQYF
few TRBD2 TRBJ2-2 TRBV6-1 16 TGTGCCAGCAGTGACGTAGCGGGGGCACACACCGGGGAGCTGTTTTTT CASSDVAGAHTGELFF
once TRBD1 TRBJ1-5 TRBV5-1 15 TGCGCCAGCAGCCCTGGACAGGGCGGCAATCAGCCCCAGCATTTT CASSPGQGGNQPQHF
. TRBD2 TRBJ2-3 TRBV6-5 16 TGTGCCAGCAGTTCCCTAGCGGGAGAATTGACAGATACGCAGTATTTT CASSSLAGELTDTQYF
. . TRBJ1-2 TRBV7-2 12 TGTGCCAGCAGCTTATCCAGGGATGGCTACACCTTC CASSLSRDGYTF
. . TRBJ1-6 TRBV6-5 15 TGTGCCAGCAGTTATCAGGGTCCCCATTATTCACCCCTCCACTTT CASSYQGPHYSPLHF
. TRBD1 TRBJ2-1 TRBV7-6 15 TGTGCCAGCAGCTTGGACAGGGGGATCTACAATGAGCAGTTCTTC CASSLDRGIYNEQFF
. . TRBJ2-3 TRBV6-5 14 TGTGCCAGCAGTAGGGACTTCTTCACAGATACGCAGTATTTT CASSRDFFTDTQYF
. TRBD1 TRBJ1-5 TRBV7-9 18 TGTTCCAGCAGCTTTGGGACAGGGGGTCTTCAGGGCAATCAGCCCCAGCATTTT CSSSFGTGGLQGNQPQHF
. TRBD2 TRBJ2-5 TRBV7-2 14 TGTGCCAGCAGTCCTAGCGGGTTGGGAGAGACCCAGTACTTC CASSPSGLGETQYF
. . TRBJ1-6 TRBV6-1 14 TGTGCCAGCAGTGTGGAGTCTTGGGATTCACCCCTCCACTTT CASSVESWDSPLHF
. TRBD2 TRBJ2-7 TRBV30 15 TGTGCCTGGACGGGAGGCCGTCGGGGCTCCTACGAGCAGTACTTC CAWTGGRRGSYEQYF
. . TRBJ2-5 TRBV21-1 17 TGTGCCAGCACCCAGATTCGGCTAGCGGGAGGAAAAGAGACCCAGTACTTC CASTQIRLAGGKETQYF
. . TRBJ2-5 TRBV19 13 TGTGCCAGTAGGGAGGATCCCCTGGAGACCCAGTACTTC CASREDPLETQYF
. . TRBJ2-3 TRBV5-1 15 TGCGCCAGCAGCTTGGGAATCGTAGGCACAGATACGCAGTATTTT CASSLGIVGTDTQYF
. . TRBJ2-3 TRBV28 14 TGTGCCAGCAGTTTACCGTCTAGCACAGATACGCAGTATTTT CASSLPSSTDTQYF
few TRBD2 TRBJ2-2 TRBV7-2 15 TGTGCCAGCAGAGGACTAGCGGGAGGGGTCGGGGAGCTGTTTTTT CASRGLAGGVGELFF
. . TRBJ2-7 TRBV6-5 14 TGTGCCAGCAGTTACTCGCCTAACTCCTACGAGCAGTACTTC CASSYSPNSYEQYF
once TRBD1 TRBJ1-2 TRBV29-1 14 TGCAGCGTTGTAGTTCGACAGGGAGGTAATGGCTACACCTTC CSVVVRQGGNGYTF
. . TRBJ1-2 TRBV5-4 15 TGTGCCAGCAGCTTGTCGGGCACAGGCAACTATGGCTACACCTTC CASSLSGTGNYGYTF
. TRBD2 TRBJ2-3 TRBV5-1 16 TGCGCCAGCAGCTTGGGAGCTAGCGGGGGGTTCCATACGCAGTATTTT CASSLGASGGFHTQYF
. . TRBJ2-1 TRBV7-6 16 TGTGCCAGCAGCTCTTGGACTACCAATACTGGCAATGAGCAGTTCTTC CASSSWTTNTGNEQFF
. TRBD2 TRBJ2-3 TRBV6-5 15 TGTGCCAGCAGTTACTCACTAGCGGGAGCAGATACGCAGTATTTT CASSYSLAGADTQYF
. TRBD1 TRBJ1-1 TRBV5-1 15 TGCGCCAGCAGCTTCAGGGGGCGTTTGAACACTGAAGCTTTCTTT CASSFRGRLNTEAFF
. . TRBJ1-2 TRBV29-1 11 TGCAGCGTTAACAGTGGCTATGGCTACACCTTC CSVNSGYGYTF
. TRBD1 TRBJ2-7 TRBV28 15 TGTGCCAGCAGTTTCCGGGACAGGGCGTTCTACGAGCAGTACTTC CASSFRDRAFYEQYF
few . TRBJ2-7 TRBV5-1 15 TGCGCCAGCAGCTATCAGGACAGAAACTCCTACGAGCAGTACTTC CASSYQDRNSYEQYF
once . TRBJ2-5 TRBV28 16 TGTGCCAGCAGTTTATTCCAGCGGCCCAACCCGGGGGAGCAGTACTTC CASSLFQRPNPGEQYF